Below, one T cell receptor (beta chain) is given with its context. The antigen remains undetermined. Assay: immunoSEQ multiplex PCR; the TCRdb copy retains only in-frame clones and omits some. The sample holds over a million clones, around 78% seen once. Caucasian adults living in Nashville, Tennessee, provided all samples. This entry comes from a study of shared clonotypes between healthy human individuals. Study-level points and caveats: Non-shared clonotypes had lower generation probabilities than clonotypes shared by all four sorted-subset donors.

The CDR3 consists of 15 residues. Germline CDR1 GTSNPN, CDR2 SVGIG (reference sequence). After removal of 2 bases from V and 6 bases from J, the junction contained 13 bases not matched to a gene. The sample was memory CD4+ T cells from PBMCs. Subset denoted: CD45RA-negative fraction. The sequence was collected from a young man in good health. Some clones in this sample may be carry-over from other donors' samples. The V and J genes are TRBV30 and TRBJ2-7; 7 bases are shared with TRBD1. The CDR3 DNA follows: TGTGCCTGGAGTCGGGAAGACAGGGATGGCCCCGAGCAGTACTTC. This translates into CAWSREDRDGPEQYF. The full variable domain, in which reference TRBV30 and TRBJ2-7 provide the parts outside the CDR3, is SQTIHQWPATLVQPVGSPLSLECTVEGTSNPNLYWYRQAAGRGLQLLFYSVGIGQISSEVPQNLSASRPQDRQFILSSKKLLLSDSGFYLCAWSREDRDGPEQYFGPGTRLTVT.